This T cell receptor (beta chain) was captured in a study of cytomegalovirus exposure and HLA in healthy donors. Germline CDR1 is MDHEN and CDR2 is SYDVKM. The V gene end was trimmed by 2 bases and the J gene end by 4 bases; junction bases not matched to a gene: 4. This CDR3 has 15 amino acids. In the PCR, 60 Vbeta and 13 Jbeta primers were used. Sequencing was performed with immunoSEQ multiplex PCR; in TCRdb, only in-frame clones are kept and a portion is missing. Listed are around 200,000 clones; 1.1% falls within the top ten. The V and J genes are TRBV28 and TRBJ2-1, with 8 bases identical to TRBD2. The clonotype originates from a girl between 2 and 10 years old in good health and CMV-seropositive. Sequenced sample: PBMCs. The DNA for the CDR3 is TGTGCCAGCAGTTTAGGGACTAGGACTTACAATGAGCAGTTCTTC. Protein: CASSLGTRTYNEQFF. The full variable domain, completed using reference TRBV28 and TRBJ2-1, is DVKVTQSSRYLVKRTGEKVFLECVQDMDHENMFWYRQDPGLGLRLIYFSYDVKMKEKGDIPEGYSVSREKKERFSLILESASTNQTSMYLCASSLGTRTYNEQFFGPGTRLTVL.